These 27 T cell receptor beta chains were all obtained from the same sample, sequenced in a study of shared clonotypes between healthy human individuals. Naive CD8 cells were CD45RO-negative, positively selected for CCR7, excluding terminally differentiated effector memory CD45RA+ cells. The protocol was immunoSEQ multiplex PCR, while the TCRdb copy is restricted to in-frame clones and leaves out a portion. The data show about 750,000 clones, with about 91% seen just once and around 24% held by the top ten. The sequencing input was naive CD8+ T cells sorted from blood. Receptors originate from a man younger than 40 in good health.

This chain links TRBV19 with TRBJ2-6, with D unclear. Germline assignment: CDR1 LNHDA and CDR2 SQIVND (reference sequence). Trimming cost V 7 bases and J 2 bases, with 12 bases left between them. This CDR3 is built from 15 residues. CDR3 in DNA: TGTGCCAGTACCCCCAGTTGGACTGGGGCCAACGTCCTGACTTTC. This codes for CASTPSWTGANVLTF.

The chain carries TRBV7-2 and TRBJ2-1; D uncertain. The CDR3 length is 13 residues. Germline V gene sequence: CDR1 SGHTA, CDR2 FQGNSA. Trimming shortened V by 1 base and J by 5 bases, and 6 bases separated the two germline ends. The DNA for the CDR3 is TGTGCCAGCAGCTTAGTTCCGAACAATGAGCAGTTCTTC. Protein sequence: CASSLVPNNEQFF.

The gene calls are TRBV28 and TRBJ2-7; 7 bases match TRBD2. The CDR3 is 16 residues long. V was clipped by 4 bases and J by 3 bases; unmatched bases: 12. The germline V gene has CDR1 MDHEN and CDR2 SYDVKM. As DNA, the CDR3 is TGTGCCAGCAGTTCCCCTCCGGGACTACTAGACTACGAGCAGTACTTC. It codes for CASSSPPGLLDYEQYF.

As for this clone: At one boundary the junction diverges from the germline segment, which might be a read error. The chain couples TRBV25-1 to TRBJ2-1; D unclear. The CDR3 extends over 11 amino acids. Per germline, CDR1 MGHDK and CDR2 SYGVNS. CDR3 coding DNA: TGTGCCTGTTCGACTTACAATGAGCGGTTCTTC. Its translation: CACSTYNERFF.

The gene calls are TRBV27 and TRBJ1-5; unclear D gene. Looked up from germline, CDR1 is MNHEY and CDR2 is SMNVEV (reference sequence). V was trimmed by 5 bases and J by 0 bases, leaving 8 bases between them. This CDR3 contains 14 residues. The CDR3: CASSLQASNQPQHF. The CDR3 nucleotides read TGTGCCAGCAGTCTTCAGGCTAGCAATCAGCCCCAGCATTTT.

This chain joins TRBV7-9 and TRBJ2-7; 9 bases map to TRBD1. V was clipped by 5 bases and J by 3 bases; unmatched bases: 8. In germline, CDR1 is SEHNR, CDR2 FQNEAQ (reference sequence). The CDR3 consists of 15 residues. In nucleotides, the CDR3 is TGTGCCAGCAGCAGCTACCGGACAGGGGTCTACGAGCAGTACTTC. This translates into CASSSYRTGVYEQYF.

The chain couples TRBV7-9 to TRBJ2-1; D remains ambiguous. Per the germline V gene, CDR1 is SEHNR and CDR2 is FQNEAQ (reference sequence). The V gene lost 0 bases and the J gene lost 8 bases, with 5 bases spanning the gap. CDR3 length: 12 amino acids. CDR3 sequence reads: CASSLAFDEQFF. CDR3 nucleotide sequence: TGTGCCAGCAGCTTAGCCTTCGATGAGCAGTTCTTC.

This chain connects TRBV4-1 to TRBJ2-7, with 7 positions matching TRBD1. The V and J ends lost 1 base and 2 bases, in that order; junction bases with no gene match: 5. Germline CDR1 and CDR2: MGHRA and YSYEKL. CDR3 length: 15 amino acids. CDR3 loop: CASSQGGTEAYEQYF. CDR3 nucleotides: TGCGCCAGCAGCCAAGGAGGGACAGAAGCCTACGAGCAGTACTTC.

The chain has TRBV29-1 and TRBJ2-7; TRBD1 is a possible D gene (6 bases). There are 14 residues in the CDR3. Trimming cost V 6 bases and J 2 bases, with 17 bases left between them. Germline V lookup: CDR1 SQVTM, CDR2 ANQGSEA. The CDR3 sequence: CSVIRRGFTYEQYF. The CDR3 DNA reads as TGCAGCGTAATTAGAAGGGGGTTCACCTACGAGCAGTACTTC.

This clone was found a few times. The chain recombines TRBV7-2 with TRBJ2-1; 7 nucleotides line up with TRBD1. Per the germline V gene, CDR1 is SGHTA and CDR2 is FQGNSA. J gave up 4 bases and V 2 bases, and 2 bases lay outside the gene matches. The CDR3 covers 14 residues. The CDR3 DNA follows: TGTGCCAGCAGCTTAACGGGACAGTACAATGAGCAGTTCTTC. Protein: CASSLTGQYNEQFF.

The CDR3 DNA reads TGTGCCAGTACCCAGGAGGGGTTTGGTGGCTACACCTTC. Protein product: CASTQEGFGGYTF. The chain recombines TRBV19 with TRBJ1-2; weak D call: TRBD1 (5 bases). The CDR3 is made up of 13 amino acids. Germline V gene lookup returns CDR1 LNHDA and CDR2 SQIVND (reference sequence). Trimming pared 7 bases from V and 7 bases from J, leaving 16 bases between. Full variable domain (remainder filled in from reference TRBV19 and TRBJ1-2): DGGITQSPKYLFRKEGQNVTLSCEQNLNHDAMYWYRQDPGQGLRLIYYSQIVNDFQKGDIAEGYSVSREKKESFPLTVTSAQKNPTAFYLCASTQEGFGGYTFGSGTRLTVV.

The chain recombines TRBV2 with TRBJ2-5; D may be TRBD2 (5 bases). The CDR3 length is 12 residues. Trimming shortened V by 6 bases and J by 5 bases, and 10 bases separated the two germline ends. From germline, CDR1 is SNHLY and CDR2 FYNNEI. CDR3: CASRAPGETQYF. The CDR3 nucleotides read TGTGCCAGCAGGGCGCCGGGGGAGACCCAGTACTTC.

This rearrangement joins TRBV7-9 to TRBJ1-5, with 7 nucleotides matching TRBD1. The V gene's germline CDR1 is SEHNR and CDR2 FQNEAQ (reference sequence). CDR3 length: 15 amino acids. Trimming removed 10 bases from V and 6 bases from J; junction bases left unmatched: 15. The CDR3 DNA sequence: TGTGCCATCGAAACCGGGACAGATCCTGGTCAGCCCCAGCATTTT. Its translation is CAIETGTDPGQPQHF.

CDR3 protein: CASYCPGQWVYFEQYF. CDR3 sequence (DNA): TGTGCCAGCTATTGTCCGGGACAGTGGGTCTACTTCGAGCAGTACTTC. V usage is TRBV27 and J usage is TRBJ2-7; 7 nucleotides match TRBD1. Looked up from germline, CDR1 is MNHEY and CDR2 is SMNVEV (reference sequence). The CDR3 has 16 residues. V lost 8 bases and J lost 6; bases outside the gene matches: 19.

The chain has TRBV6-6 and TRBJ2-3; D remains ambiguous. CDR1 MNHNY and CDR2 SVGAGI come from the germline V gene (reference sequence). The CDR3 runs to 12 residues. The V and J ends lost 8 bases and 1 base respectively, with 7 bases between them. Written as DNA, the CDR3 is TGTGCCAGCCTGGACGGCACAGATACGCAGTATTTT. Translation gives CASLDGTDTQYF.

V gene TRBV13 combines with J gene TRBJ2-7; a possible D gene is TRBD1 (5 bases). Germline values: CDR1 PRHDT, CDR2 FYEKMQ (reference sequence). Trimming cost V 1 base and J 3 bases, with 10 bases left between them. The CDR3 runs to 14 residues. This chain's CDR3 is CASSLEGHYYEQYF. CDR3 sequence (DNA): TGTGCCAGCAGCTTAGAGGGGCACTACTACGAGCAGTACTTC.

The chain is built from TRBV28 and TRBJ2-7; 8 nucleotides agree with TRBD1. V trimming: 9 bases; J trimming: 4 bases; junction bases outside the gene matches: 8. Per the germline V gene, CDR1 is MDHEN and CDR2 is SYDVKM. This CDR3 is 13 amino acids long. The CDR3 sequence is CASLGQGAYEQYF. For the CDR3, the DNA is TGTGCCAGTCTCGGGCAGGGGGCTTACGAGCAGTACTTC.

The CDR3 nucleotides are TGTGCCAGCAGTTCGGAGAACACTGAAGCTTTCTTT. It yields the protein CASSSENTEAFF. V and J are TRBV6-6 and TRBJ1-1; D is undetermined. The CDR3 has 12 residues. Germline CDR1 MNHNY, CDR2 SVGAGI (reference sequence). The V end was cut by 4 bases, the J end by 1 base, with 4 bases between.

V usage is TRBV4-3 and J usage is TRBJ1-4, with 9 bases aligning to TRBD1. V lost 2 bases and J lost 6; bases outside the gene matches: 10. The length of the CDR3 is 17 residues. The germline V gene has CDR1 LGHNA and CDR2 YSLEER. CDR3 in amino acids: CASSQNTGTGLYEKLFF. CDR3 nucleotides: TGCGCCAGCAGCCAAAACACCGGGACAGGGTTGTATGAAAAACTGTTTTTT.

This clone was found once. CDR3 sequence (DNA): TGCGCCAGCAGCTTGTCACGGAACTACGAGCAGTACTTC. Encoded protein: CASSLSRNYEQYF. This chain joins TRBV5-1 and TRBJ2-7; no firm D call. With 1 base removed from V and 3 bases from J, the gap between germline ends came to 8 bases. Per germline, CDR1 SGHRS and CDR2 YFSETQ. The CDR3 runs to 13 residues.

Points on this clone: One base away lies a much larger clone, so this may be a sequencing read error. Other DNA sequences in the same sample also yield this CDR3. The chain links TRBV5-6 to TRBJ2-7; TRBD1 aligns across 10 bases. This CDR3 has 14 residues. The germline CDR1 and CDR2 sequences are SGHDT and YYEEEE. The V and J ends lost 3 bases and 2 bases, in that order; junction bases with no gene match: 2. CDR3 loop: CASSSGTGAYEQYF. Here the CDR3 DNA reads TGTGCCAGCAGCTCCGGGACAGGGGCCTACGAGCAGTACTTC.

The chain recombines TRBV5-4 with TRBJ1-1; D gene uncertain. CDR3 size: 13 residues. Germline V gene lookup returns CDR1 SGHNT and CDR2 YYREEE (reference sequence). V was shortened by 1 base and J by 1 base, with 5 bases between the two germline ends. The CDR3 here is CASSLIGNTEAFF. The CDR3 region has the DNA TGTGCCAGCAGCTTGATTGGGAACACTGAAGCTTTCTTT.

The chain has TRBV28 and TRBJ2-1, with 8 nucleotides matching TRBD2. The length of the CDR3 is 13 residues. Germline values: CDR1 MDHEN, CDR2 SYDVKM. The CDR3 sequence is CGSGGLDNNEQFF. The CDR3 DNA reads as TGTGGTTCCGGGGGACTAGATAACAATGAGCAGTTCTTC.

This chain's CDR3 is CASSQRTVSTYEQYF. The CDR3 DNA follows: TGTGCCAGCAGCCAAAGGACAGTTTCCACCTACGAGCAGTACTTC. The gene calls are TRBV7-9 and TRBJ2-7; maybe TRBD1 (6 bases). The CDR3 sequence is 15 residues long. The V and J ends lost 5 bases and 2 bases respectively, with 16 bases between them. Germline CDR1 is SEHNR and CDR2 is FQNEAQ (reference sequence).

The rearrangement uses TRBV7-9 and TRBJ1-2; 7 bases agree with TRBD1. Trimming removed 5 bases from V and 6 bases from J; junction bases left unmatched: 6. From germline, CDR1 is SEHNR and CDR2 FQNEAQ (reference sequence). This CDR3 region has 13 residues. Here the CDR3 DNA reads TGTGCCAGCAGCCTCGACAGGGAGGATGGCTACACCTTC. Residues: CASSLDREDGYTF.

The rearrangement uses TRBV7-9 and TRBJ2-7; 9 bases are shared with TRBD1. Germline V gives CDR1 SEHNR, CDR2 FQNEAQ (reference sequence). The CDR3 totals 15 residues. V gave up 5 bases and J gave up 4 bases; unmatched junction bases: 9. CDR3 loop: CASSLTGGVLYEQYF. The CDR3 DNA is TGTGCCAGCAGCCTAACAGGGGGCGTTTTGTACGAGCAGTACTTC.

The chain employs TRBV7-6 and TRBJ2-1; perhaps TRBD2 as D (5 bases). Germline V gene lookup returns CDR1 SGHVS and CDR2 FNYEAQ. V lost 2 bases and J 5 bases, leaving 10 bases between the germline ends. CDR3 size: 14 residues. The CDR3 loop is CASSLSGINNEQFF. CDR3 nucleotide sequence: TGTGCCAGCAGCTTATCGGGAATCAACAATGAGCAGTTCTTC.